Below are 18 T cell receptor beta chains sequenced from a single sample in a study of regulatory T cells in long-lasting Graves disease. Indicated time point: newly diagnosed GD, antithyroid drugs for less than 3 months. The authors made the TCR library using RNA they extracted from PBMCs. Arm-PCR of CDR3 regions and iRepertoire HTBI primers were the basis on which TCR beta libraries were built. TCRdb itself ran the multiplex PCR reads through MiXCR, one entry per CDR3 protein. In the table there are about 460,000 distinct CDR3 sequences, roughly 15% of which are singletons. This same sample was also part of a study on T cells in Graves' hyperthyroidism and ophthalmopathy.

Sequencing used peripheral blood mononuclear cells (PBMCs), obtained at new diagnosis, from a patient treated with antithyroid drugs. These receptors originate from a woman aged 50 to 60 with Graves disease.

The V gene is TRBV7-9, the J gene TRBJ1-4; D remains ambiguous. The V gene lost 1 base and the J gene lost 8 bases, with 11 bases spanning the gap. Looked up from germline, CDR1 is SEHNR and CDR2 is FQNEAQ (reference sequence). This CDR3 comprises 14 residues. CDR3 region: CASSLGGFGEKLFF. Written as DNA, the CDR3 is TGTGCCAGCAGCTTAGGGGGATTTGGCGAAAAACTGTTTTTT.

This chain joins TRBV6-1 and TRBJ1-2; D is ambiguous. V lost 1 base and J lost 2, with 5 bases in between. Germline V gives CDR1 MNHNS, CDR2 SASEGT. There are 13 residues in the CDR3. The CDR3 DNA reads TGTGCCAGCAGTGAAGTGGGAAACTATGGCTACACCTTC. Its protein is CASSEVGNYGYTF.

This clonotype was recorded at least ten times. This rearrangement joins TRBV28 to TRBJ1-2, with 8 bases matching TRBD1. The CDR3 totals 17 residues. Germline CDR1 and CDR2: MDHEN and SYDVKM. V shed 2 bases, J shed 4 bases, and the junction held 12 bases outside the gene matches. The DNA for the CDR3 is TGTGCCAGCAGTTTACAGACAGGGGCCGCCGGGGCCTATGGCTACACCTTC. Its translation: CASSLQTGAAGAYGYTF.

This clonotype was seen a few times. The chain joins TRBV3-1 to TRBJ2-3; D tentatively reads TRBD1 or TRBD2 (5 bases each). The CDR3 spans 13 residues. Germline-derived CDR1 and CDR2 are LGHDT and YNNKEL (reference sequence). Trimming pared 1 base from V and 8 bases from J, leaving 10 bases between. For the CDR3, the DNA is TGTGCCAGCAGCCAAGGGGACCGGAGTACGCAGTATTTT. This encodes CASSQGDRSTQYF.

This clonotype was counted a few times. The chain joins TRBV19 to TRBJ1-2; 7 bases map to TRBD1. Germline trimming cut 4 bases from V and 4 bases from J; bases unmatched to any gene: 9. Germline V lookup: CDR1 LNHDA, CDR2 SQIVND (reference sequence). The CDR3 consists of 15 residues. The chain's CDR3 is CASSTAGGGGYGYTF. As DNA, the CDR3 is TGTGCCAGTAGTACAGCAGGGGGAGGCGGCTATGGCTACACCTTC. Looking up the rest from reference TRBV19 and TRBJ1-2 gives the full variable domain: DGGITQSPKYLFRKEGQNVTLSCEQNLNHDAMYWYRQDPGQGLRLIYYSQIVNDFQKGDIAEGYSVSREKKESFPLTVTSAQKNPTAFYLCASSTAGGGGYGYTFGSGTRLTVV.

The table lists this clonotype with many counts. V gene TRBV27 combines with J gene TRBJ2-1, with 10 bases lining up with TRBD2. This CDR3 is 16 amino acids long. V lost 2 bases to trimming and J lost 6 bases; unmatched junction nucleotides: 7. Germline V gives CDR1 MNHEY, CDR2 SMNVEV (reference sequence). CDR3 amino acids: CASSLSPSGSINEQFF. CDR3 in DNA: TGTGCCAGCAGTTTAAGTCCTAGCGGGAGTATCAATGAGCAGTTCTTC.

This clonotype has ten or more counts. This chain joins TRBV7-2 and TRBJ2-3; 10 nucleotides line up with TRBD2. The germline gives CDR1 SGHTA, CDR2 FQGNSA. The CDR3 spans 17 residues. The trim removed 1 base at V and 2 bases at J, leaving 6 bases unmatched. The CDR3 protein is CASSLGVLAGVTDTQYF. The CDR3 DNA reads TGTGCCAGCAGCTTAGGCGTCCTAGCGGGGGTCACAGATACGCAGTATTTT.

The V gene is TRBV4-1, the J gene TRBJ1-5, with D perhaps TRBD1 (6 bases). V was clipped by 5 bases and J by 2 bases, with 13 bases between them. CDR1 and CDR2 (germline): MGHRA, YSYEKL. This CDR3 has 15 amino acids. Here the CDR3 reads CASSILTGGNQPQHF. The CDR3 bases are TGCGCCAGCAGCATACTGACAGGTGGCAATCAGCCCCAGCATTTT.

This clonotype showed up many times. The CDR3 DNA follows: TGTGCCACCGGGACAGGCGTGGACGCTGGCTATGGCTACACCTTC. This translates into CATGTGVDAGYGYTF. The chain is built from TRBV6-1 and TRBJ1-2, with 8 nucleotides matching TRBD1. The CDR3 contains 15 residues. Germline-derived CDR1 and CDR2 are MNHNS and SASEGT. Trimming at V came to 10 bases and at J to 4 bases, leaving 14 bases not matched to a gene.

This clonotype showed up many times. The V gene is TRBV12-3 or TRBV12-4, the J gene TRBJ2-2; 9 bases agree with TRBD2. After removal of 3 bases from V and 6 bases from J, the junction contained 5 bases not matched to a gene. The CDR3 runs to 15 residues. Written as DNA, the CDR3 is TGTGCCAGCAGTTTTAGAGCGGGAGGACCCGGGGAGCTGTTTTTT. Protein: CASSFRAGGPGELFF.

This clonotype was counted ten times or more. The CDR3 region is CASSLAGLYEQYF. CDR3 DNA sequence: TGCGCCAGCAGCTTGGCAGGGCTCTACGAGCAGTACTTC. This sequence joins TRBV5-1 and TRBJ2-7; possibly TRBD1 for D (5 bases). Germline loops: CDR1 SGHRS, CDR2 YFSETQ. The CDR3 covers 13 residues. The V gene lost 0 bases and the J gene lost 3 bases, with 7 bases spanning the gap.

At least ten counts were recorded for this clonotype. This chain links TRBV2 with TRBJ2-1; the D is unclear. Germline CDR1 SNHLY, CDR2 FYNNEI. V was cut by 4 bases and J by 3 bases, with 7 bases left in between. This CDR3 spans 13 amino acids. CDR3 sequence (DNA): TGTGCCAGCAGTGCGAGTATCTACAATGAGCAGTTCTTC. This codes for CASSASIYNEQFF.

V is TRBV4-2 and J is TRBJ2-3; D tentatively reads TRBD1 or TRBD2 (6 bases each). V lost 1 base and J 5 bases, leaving 16 bases between the germline ends. Per the germline V gene, CDR1 is LGHNA and CDR2 is YNFKEQ. The CDR3 spans 16 residues. CDR3 residues: CASSQGGTQGGDTQYF. DNA for the CDR3: TGTGCCAGCAGCCAAGGGGGGACTCAAGGGGGAGATACGCAGTATTTT.

This clonotype has only a few counts. V is TRBV29-1 and J is TRBJ2-7; D unresolved. The V end lost 7 bases, the J end lost 3 bases, and 16 bases lay between the germline ends. There are 13 residues in the CDR3. The germline gives CDR1 SQVTM, CDR2 ANQGSEA. The chain's CDR3 is CSAKADPYYEQYF. CDR3 coding DNA: TGCAGCGCTAAGGCTGATCCTTACTACGAGCAGTACTTC.

This clonotype appeared many times. The V gene is TRBV7-9, the J gene TRBJ2-7; D uncertain. Trimming pared 5 bases from V and 6 bases from J, leaving 14 bases between. Germline lookup yields CDR1 SEHNR and CDR2 FQNEAQ (reference sequence). The CDR3 covers 13 residues. DNA of the CDR3: TGTGCCAGCAGCCAATGTCTTGAGTGCGAGCAGTACTTC. This sequence encodes CASSQCLECEQYF.

The table lists this clonotype with a few counts. CDR3 sequence reads: CASSYTRTGELFF. The CDR3, as DNA: TGTGCCAGTAGCTACACCCGCACCGGGGAGCTGTTTTTT. The rearrangement joins TRBV19 to TRBJ2-2; no firm D call. The length of the CDR3 is 13 residues. Germline CDR1 is LNHDA and CDR2 is SQIVND (reference sequence). The germline V and J ends were trimmed by 6 bases and 4 bases, with 9 bases remaining between them. The full variable domain, its missing parts supplied by reference TRBV19 and TRBJ2-2, is DGGITQSPKYLFRKEGQNVTLSCEQNLNHDAMYWYRQDPGQGLRLIYYSQIVNDFQKGDIAEGYSVSREKKESFPLTVTSAQKNPTAFYLCASSYTRTGELFFGEGSRLTVL.

A remark on this clonotype: The conserved phenylalanine or tryptophan normally closing the CDR3 is absent here, so this likely arose from a read error. The chain links TRBV20-1 to TRBJ2-7; 9 bases are shared with TRBD2. Germline lookup yields CDR1 DFQATT and CDR2 SNEGSKA (reference sequence). CDR3 length: 14 amino acids. The V and J ends lost 3 bases and 2 bases, in that order; junction bases with no gene match: 5. CDR3 in amino acids: CSASVLAGTYEQYL. The CDR3 DNA follows: TGCAGTGCTAGTGTCCTAGCGGGAACCTACGAGCAGTACTTA.

Many counts were recorded for this clonotype. DNA of the CDR3: TGTGCCAGCCAGGCAGGGGGAAGTTCACCCCTCCACTTT. Protein: CASQAGGSSPLHF. This chain connects TRBV12-3 or TRBV12-4 to TRBJ1-6; 7 bases line up with TRBD1. The CDR3 loop spans 13 amino acids. V was clipped by 8 bases and J by 9 bases; unmatched bases: 7.